The 32 T cell receptor beta chains listed next were all sequenced from one sample in a study of cytomegalovirus exposure and HLA in healthy donors (dated by TCRdb to the late 2010s). Libraries were built with the immunoSEQ multiplex PCR assay. For the multiplex PCR, a mixture combining 60 forward primers for TCR Vbeta segments and 13 reverse primers for TCR Jbeta segments was used. TCRdb took over this immuneACCESS table, retaining in-frame rearrangements with V and J assigned. Such tables are incomplete; in checked studies, under half of the missing clones stem from an unresolved V gene, and the remainder is unexplained. The table for this sample lists 130,000 or so clones; under 85% of them were counted only once. The ten largest account for around 9.1% of the sample. The sequenced material came from PBMCs. These receptors came from a woman aged 50 to 60 in good health and CMV-seropositive.

The gene calls are TRBV5-1 and TRBJ2-7, with TRBD1 as a possible D gene (7 bases). The CDR3 covers 14 residues. The germline V gene has CDR1 SGHRS and CDR2 YFSETQ. Trimming pared 2 bases from V and 4 bases from J, leaving 13 bases between. CDR3 protein: CASSFGGGVYEQYF. CDR3 nucleotides: TGCGCCAGCAGCTTCGGAGGGGGCGTTTACGAGCAGTACTTC.

CDR3 bases: TGTGCCAGCAGTTACTCCCCGACATCGGCCACTGAAGCTTTCTTT. This gives the protein CASSYSPTSATEAFF. The chain has TRBV6-5 and TRBJ1-1; no clear D gene. Trimming took 0 bases from V and 4 from J, leaving 12 bases between them. The CDR3 is 15 residues long. CDR1 and CDR2 (germline): MNHEY, SVGAGI.

The gene calls are TRBV19 and TRBJ1-4; a weak D match, TRBD1 (5 bases). Trimming removed 6 bases from V and 2 bases from J, with 10 bases in between. The CDR3 extends over 14 amino acids. Germline values: CDR1 LNHDA, CDR2 SQIVND (reference sequence). DNA of the CDR3: TGTGCCAGTAGAAAGACAGAGACTAATGAAAAACTGTTTTTT. It specifies CASRKTETNEKLFF.

The rearrangement links TRBV27 to TRBJ2-7; TRBD2 is a possible D gene (5 bases). The CDR3 covers 15 residues. The germline V gene encodes CDR1 MNHEY and CDR2 SMNVEV (reference sequence). Trimming took 0 bases from V and 3 from J, leaving 12 bases between them. The CDR3 here is CASSLSIGNDYEQYF. In nucleotides, the CDR3 is TGTGCCAGCAGTTTATCGATCGGGAATGACTACGAGCAGTACTTC.

The chain joins TRBV29-1 to TRBJ2-3; TRBD2 might be the D (7 bases). With 6 bases removed from V and 0 bases from J, the gap between germline ends came to 16 bases. This CDR3 is built from 15 residues. Germline V CDR1 and CDR2: SQVTM, ANQGSEA. The CDR3 DNA is TGCAGCGTCCAGGGAGGGACAACTAGCACAGATACGCAGTATTTT. This translates into CSVQGGTTSTDTQYF.

The chain joins TRBV9 to TRBJ2-3, with D unclear. The V end lost 3 bases, the J end lost 2 bases, and 16 bases lay between the germline ends. The CDR3 totals 16 residues. Germline lookup yields CDR1 SGDLS and CDR2 YYNGEE. The CDR3 region has the DNA TGTGCCAGCAGCGCCCACTCTTCACCCCACACAGATACGCAGTATTTT. This sequence encodes CASSAHSSPHTDTQYF.

The genes are TRBV5-1 and TRBJ1-1; D might be TRBD1 (6 bases). Germline CDR1 SGHRS, CDR2 YFSETQ. CDR3 length: 12 residues. Trimming left V 3 bases short and J 8 bases short, with 11 bases between. CDR3 sequence (DNA): TGCGCCAGCAGCTCGCCGGGACAAGAAGCTTTCTTT. Protein product: CASSSPGQEAFF.

This sequence joins TRBV9 and TRBJ1-2; 8 nucleotides match TRBD1. The CDR3 has 18 amino acids. Germline V lookup: CDR1 SGDLS, CDR2 YYNGEE. With V trimmed by 4 bases and J by 1 base, 15 bases remained unmatched. The CDR3 DNA reads TGTGCCAGCAGCCACCGGAGACAGGGGCGGTTGAGTAACTATGGCTACACCTTC. This encodes CASSHRRQGRLSNYGYTF.

This rearrangement joins TRBV11-3 to TRBJ1-1, with 10 bases lining up with TRBD1. This CDR3 has 15 residues. With 5 bases clipped from V and 5 bases from J, the junction kept 8 bases outside the gene matches. Germline CDR1 and CDR2: SGHNT and YENEEA. CDR3 sequence: CASSPRTGGNTEAFF. The CDR3 nucleotides read TGTGCCAGCAGCCCGCGGACAGGGGGGAATACTGAAGCTTTCTTT. Full variable domain (remainder filled in from reference TRBV11-3 and TRBJ1-1): EAGVVQSPRYKIIEKKQPVAFWCNPISGHNTLYWYLQNLGQGPELLIRYENEEAVDDSQLPKDRFSAERLKGVDSTLKIQPAELGDSAVYLCASSPRTGGNTEAFFGQGTRLTVV.

The chain couples TRBV6-1 to TRBJ2-5; D unresolved. The CDR3 has 15 amino acids. Deletions cut 4 bases from V and 0 bases from J, with 12 bases between. Per germline, CDR1 MNHNS and CDR2 SASEGT. CDR3 bases: TGTGCCAGCAGTGGTGGTTTGGTAGACCAAGAGACCCAGTACTTC. Translating gives CASSGGLVDQETQYF.

This clone was counted a few times. The chain employs TRBV6-6 and TRBJ2-7; a possible D gene is TRBD2 (6 bases). The V gene's germline CDR1 is MNHNY and CDR2 SVGAGI (reference sequence). V was shortened by 6 bases and J by 0 bases, with 12 bases between the two germline ends. The CDR3 is made up of 14 amino acids. In DNA form, the CDR3 reads TGTGCCAGCAGAAAGCGGGTGGACTCCTACGAGCAGTACTTC. Translated, it gives CASRKRVDSYEQYF.

The CDR3 region is CASSQDLVSSYNSPLHF. The DNA for the CDR3 is TGCGCCAGCAGCCAAGATCTTGTGAGCTCCTATAATTCACCCCTCCACTTT. The V and J genes are TRBV4-3 and TRBJ1-6; D ambiguous. Germline lookup yields CDR1 LGHNA and CDR2 YSLEER. V was shortened by 0 bases and J by 0 bases, with 9 bases between the two germline ends. There are 17 residues in the CDR3.

In nucleotides, the CDR3 is TGTGCCAGCAGCGTAGGACTAGCGGGGGCGTTAGCCAATGAGCAGTTCTTC. Its translation is CASSVGLAGALANEQFF. V is TRBV9 and J is TRBJ2-1, with 12 bases fitting TRBD2. CDR3 size: 17 residues. V was clipped by 0 bases and J by 6 bases; unmatched bases: 7. Per the germline V gene, CDR1 is SGDLS and CDR2 is YYNGEE.

The gene calls are TRBV4-1 and TRBJ2-3; weak D call: TRBD1 (5 bases). The CDR3 has 15 residues. Trimming cost V 1 base and J 2 bases, with 10 bases left between them. The V gene's germline CDR1 is MGHRA and CDR2 YSYEKL. The CDR3 nucleotides are TGCGCCAGCAGCCAAGCAGGCAGGGTCACAGATACGCAGTATTTT. Translation gives CASSQAGRVTDTQYF.

The rearrangement joins TRBV7-9 to TRBJ1-2; 7 nucleotides match TRBD1. V was clipped by 3 bases and J by 0 bases; unmatched bases: 13. This CDR3 comprises 18 residues. Germline-derived CDR1 and CDR2 are SEHNR and FQNEAQ (reference sequence). The CDR3 DNA reads as TGTGCCAGCAGCTTGAGCCGGGACAGCCCTGAGTCTAACTATGGCTACACCTTC. It translates to CASSLSRDSPESNYGYTF.

The chain uses TRBV5-1 and TRBJ1-3; TRBD1 aligns across 7 bases. This CDR3 is 15 amino acids long. Germline CDR1 reads SGHRS; CDR2 reads YFSETQ. Germline trimming cut 4 bases from V and 0 bases from J; bases unmatched to any gene: 4. The CDR3 sequence is CASSSTGDSGNTIYF. CDR3 sequence (DNA): TGCGCCAGCAGCAGTACAGGGGACTCTGGAAACACCATATATTTT.

The chain is built from TRBV30 and TRBJ2-7; D is undetermined. The CDR3 spans 14 residues. Germline V gene data show CDR1 as GTSNPN and CDR2 as SVGIG (reference sequence). Trimming stripped 4 bases from V and 0 bases from J, with 13 bases between. CDR3 amino acids: CAWTWAGRSYEQYF. CDR3 nucleotide sequence: TGTGCCTGGACTTGGGCAGGTCGCTCCTACGAGCAGTACTTC.

The CDR3 DNA follows: TGTGCCAGCAGCTCACGGACAGGGAAAGGCACTGAAGCTTTCTTT. Encoded protein: CASSSRTGKGTEAFF. The rearrangement joins TRBV11-1 to TRBJ1-1; 8 nucleotides agree with TRBD1. V trimming: 4 bases; J trimming: 4 bases; junction bases outside the gene matches: 8. The CDR3 is 15 residues long. Per the germline V gene, CDR1 is SGHAT and CDR2 is FQDESV (reference sequence).

This clone has a handful of counts. J is TRBJ1-5 and V is TRBV4-3; D gene unclear. The CDR3 spans 17 residues. Germline V lookup: CDR1 LGHNA, CDR2 YSLEER. V was shortened by 0 bases and J by 4 bases, with 16 bases between the two germline ends. The CDR3 nucleotides are TGCGCCAGCAGCCAAGATTGGGCACGACGACCTAATCAGCCCCAGCATTTT. Translation: CASSQDWARRPNQPQHF.

The genes are TRBV30 and TRBJ2-1; D gene uncertain. The CDR3 loop spans 14 amino acids. V was shortened by 2 bases and J by 8 bases, with 16 bases between the two germline ends. Germline V CDR1 and CDR2: GTSNPN, SVGIG (reference sequence). The CDR3 sequence is CAWSFGALADEQFF. DNA of the CDR3: TGTGCCTGGAGTTTTGGAGCACTGGCTGATGAGCAGTTCTTC.

The chain carries TRBV25-1 and TRBJ2-3, with 11 positions matching TRBD2. This CDR3 has 17 amino acids. CDR1 and CDR2 (germline): MGHDK, SYGVNS. The trim removed 9 bases at V and 4 bases at J, leaving 15 bases unmatched. The CDR3 region is CASQAPVTSGIPDTQYF. DNA for the CDR3: TGTGCCAGTCAAGCTCCCGTGACTAGCGGGATCCCAGATACGCAGTATTTT.

This chain uses TRBV30 with TRBJ1-5; 8 bases are shared with TRBD1. This CDR3 is built from 15 residues. Germline CDR1 and CDR2: GTSNPN and SVGIG (reference sequence). Trimming took 4 bases from V and 4 from J; bases not matched to a gene: 9. The CDR3 DNA is TGTGCCTGGAACCCGACAGGGGTGGGGAATCAGCCCCAGCATTTT. It codes for CAWNPTGVGNQPQHF.

CDR3 in DNA: TGTGCCAGCAGCTTGGGCAGGGCCTCCGAGCAGTACTTC. Translating it yields CASSLGRASEQYF. The J gene is TRBJ2-7, the V gene TRBV5-6, with D possibly matching TRBD1 (5 bases). The CDR3 totals 13 residues. Germline V lookup: CDR1 SGHDT, CDR2 YYEEEE. Trimming cost V 0 bases and J 6 bases, with 10 bases left between them.

This chain joins TRBV30 and TRBJ1-1, with a possible D match to TRBD1 (6 bases). Per the germline V gene, CDR1 is GTSNPN and CDR2 is SVGIG (reference sequence). The CDR3 consists of 13 residues. With 2 bases removed from V and 3 bases from J, the gap between germline ends came to 10 bases. This CDR3 reads CAWSRGIDTEAFF. Here the CDR3 DNA reads TGTGCCTGGAGTAGGGGGATCGACACTGAAGCTTTCTTT.

This chain connects TRBV11-3 to TRBJ2-5; 7 bases line up with TRBD2. The CDR3 spans 15 residues. J gave up 2 bases and V 3 bases, and 6 bases lay outside the gene matches. The germline V gene has CDR1 SGHNT and CDR2 YENEEA. The CDR3 region is CASSFGGGTQETQYF. The CDR3 nucleotides are TGTGCCAGCAGCTTTGGGGGGGGGACTCAAGAGACCCAGTACTTC.

This clone was counted only a few times. The chain combines TRBV9 with TRBJ2-1; D might be TRBD2 (8 bases). Between the trimmed V and J ends, which lost 0 bases and 5 bases, there was a span of 18 bases. The CDR3 is 17 residues long. Per the germline V gene, CDR1 is SGDLS and CDR2 is YYNGEE. CDR3 sequence: CASSVGGGLREDNEQFF. CDR3 DNA: TGTGCCAGCAGCGTAGGAGGGGGCCTGCGGGAGGACAATGAGCAGTTCTTC.

The chain employs TRBV18 and TRBJ2-1; TRBD1 is a possible D gene (6 bases). Germline CDR1 is KGHSH and CDR2 is LQKENI. V was pared by 2 bases and J by 7 bases, with 12 bases between. The CDR3 has 14 amino acids. This CDR3 reads CASSPGTTRNEQFF. DNA of the CDR3: TGTGCCAGCTCACCAGGGACAACGAGGAATGAGCAGTTCTTC.

This clone was seen more than once but under ten times. The CDR3, as DNA: TGTGCCAGCAGCTTGGCCCGTCAGGGAGGGTATAGCAATGAGCAGTTCTTC. Translation: CASSLARQGGYSNEQFF. This chain joins TRBV5-4 and TRBJ2-1; 7 nucleotides align to TRBD2. Unmatched junction bases numbered 12, after V lost 0 bases and J lost 6 bases. CDR3 length: 17 residues. The germline V gene encodes CDR1 SGHNT and CDR2 YYREEE (reference sequence).

V gene TRBV5-1 combines with J gene TRBJ2-3, with D perhaps matching TRBD2 (5 bases). Germline assignment: CDR1 SGHRS and CDR2 YFSETQ. The V and J ends lost 0 bases and 4 bases respectively, with 9 bases between them. This CDR3 comprises 14 residues. The CDR3, as DNA: TGCGCCAGCAGCTTGGAGAGGGTCGCAGATACGCAGTATTTT. Its protein is CASSLERVADTQYF.

This chain connects TRBV4-1 to TRBJ2-7; D is ambiguous. CDR1 and CDR2 from the germline V gene are MGHRA and YSYEKL. This CDR3 spans 13 amino acids. Trimming stripped 1 base from V and 3 bases from J, with 7 bases between. CDR3 sequence: CASSQGPHYEQYF. The CDR3 DNA reads TGCGCCAGCAGCCAAGGGCCCCACTACGAGCAGTACTTC.

The V gene is TRBV7-8, the J gene TRBJ2-7; a weak D match, TRBD2 (7 bases). Germline V gene data show CDR1 as SGHVS and CDR2 as FQNEAQ. V was trimmed by 10 bases and J by 6 bases, leaving 25 bases between them. The CDR3 sequence is 15 residues long. The CDR3 nucleotides read TGTGCCACCTCTGGACGACGCGGGGGCCCTGGCGAGCAGTACTTC. This translates into CATSGRRGGPGEQYF.

This clone came up a few times. The chain links TRBV6-1 to TRBJ1-4; D is perhaps TRBD1 (5 bases). Germline V lookup: CDR1 MNHNS, CDR2 SASEGT. CDR3 length: 12 amino acids. Deletions cut 1 base from V and 11 bases from J, with 8 bases between. The CDR3 loop is CASSEGGGKLFF. CDR3 nucleotide sequence: TGTGCCAGCAGTGAAGGGGGGGGGAAACTGTTTTTT.